The 5 T cell receptor beta chains below come from one sample, sequenced in a study of T cell repertoires in cytomegalovirus infection. TCRdb called the reads again in MiXCR, with one record for every CDR3 protein. The data show about 920,000 distinct CDR3 sequences, with approximately 31% seen just once and about an eighth held by the top ten. Antigens of these TCRs are unknown. The sequenced sample was cultured CD8+ T cells from PBMCs, obtained from culture after CMV antigen stimulation. Receptor source: a human donor in good health (CMV status not recorded). Some clones in this sample may be carry-over from other donors' samples.

This clonotype was recorded a few times. The chain couples TRBV4-1 to TRBJ2-1; D gene unclear. Germline V gene sequence: CDR1 MGHRA, CDR2 YSYEKL. CDR3 length: 14 residues. V was shortened by 1 base and J by 2 bases, with 6 bases between the two germline ends. The CDR3 loop is CASSQVGPYNEQFF. In nucleotides, the CDR3 is TGCGCCAGCAGCCAAGTCGGACCCTACAATGAGCAGTTCTTC.

A single count supports this clonotype. The V gene is TRBV6-5, the J gene TRBJ2-2, with TRBD2 matching 9 bases. Germline CDR1 is MNHEY and CDR2 is SVGAGI. Trimming cost V 10 bases and J 1 base; bases outside gene matches: 16. The CDR3 is 18 residues long. The CDR3 reads CANSPRAPSGVNTGELFF. The CDR3 DNA follows: TGTGCCAACAGCCCAAGGGCCCCTAGCGGGGTGAACACCGGGGAGCTGTTTTTT.

This clonotype was counted a few times. The chain is built from TRBV28 and TRBJ2-7; D gene uncertain. The CDR3 spans 12 residues. CDR1 and CDR2 (germline): MDHEN, SYDVKM. Trimming removed 3 bases at V and 6 bases at J, with 9 bases between. CDR3 loop: CASSFLGSEQYV. In nucleotides, the CDR3 is TGTGCCAGCAGTTTTTTAGGTAGCGAGCAGTACGTC.

This clonotype was counted only a few times. V and J are TRBV7-3 and TRBJ1-5, with TRBD1 as a possible D gene (5 bases). The CDR3 is made up of 14 amino acids. The germline CDR1 and CDR2 sequences are SGHTA and FQGTGA. V was clipped by 5 bases and J by 7 bases, with 15 bases between them. CDR3 loop: CASSGAGQEQPQHF. Written as DNA, the CDR3 is TGTGCCAGCAGCGGGGCAGGGCAGGAACAGCCCCAGCATTTT.

This clonotype was seen at least ten times. The rearrangement uses TRBV12-3 or TRBV12-4 and TRBJ2-3, with no clear D. The CDR3 sequence is 15 residues long. Trimming cost V 6 bases and J 3 bases, with 16 bases left between them. The CDR3 DNA reads TGTGCCAGCAGCCTCGGCCCCCCACGGACAGATACGCAGTATTTT. The encoded protein is CASSLGPPRTDTQYF.